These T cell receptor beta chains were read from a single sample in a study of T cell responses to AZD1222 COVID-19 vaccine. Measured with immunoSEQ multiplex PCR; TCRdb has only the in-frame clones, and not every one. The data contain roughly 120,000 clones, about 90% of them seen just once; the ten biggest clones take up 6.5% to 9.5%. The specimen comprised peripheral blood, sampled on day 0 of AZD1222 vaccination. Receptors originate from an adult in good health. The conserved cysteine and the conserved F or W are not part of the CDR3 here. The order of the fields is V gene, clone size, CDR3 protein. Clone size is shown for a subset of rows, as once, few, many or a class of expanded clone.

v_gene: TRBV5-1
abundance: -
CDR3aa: ASSLEGGSGGYT

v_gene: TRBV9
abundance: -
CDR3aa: ASSTTESVYTGELF

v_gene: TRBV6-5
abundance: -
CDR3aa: ASSWGTGGDNQPQH

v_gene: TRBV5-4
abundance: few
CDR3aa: ASSSPSGYNEQF

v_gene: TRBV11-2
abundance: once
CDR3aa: ASSRGLGGWGEQY

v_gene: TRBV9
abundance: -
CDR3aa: ASSKRGQDTEAF

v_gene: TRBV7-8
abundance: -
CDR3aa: ASSPSAGELF

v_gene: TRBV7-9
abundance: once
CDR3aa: ASSPPGTAGVMGSPLH

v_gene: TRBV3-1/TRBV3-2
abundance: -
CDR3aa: ASSQRVASGANVLT

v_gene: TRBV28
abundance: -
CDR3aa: ASSLWGGSKIAKNIQY

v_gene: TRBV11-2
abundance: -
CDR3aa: ASSPGANTEAF

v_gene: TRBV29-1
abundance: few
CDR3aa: SVGAYTDTQY

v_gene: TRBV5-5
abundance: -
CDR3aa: ASSGQTYNEQF

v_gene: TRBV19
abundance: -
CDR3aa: ASSAVSRNGNTIY

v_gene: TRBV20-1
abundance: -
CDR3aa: SARSYEQY

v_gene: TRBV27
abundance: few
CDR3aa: ASSLIAGAGTEAF

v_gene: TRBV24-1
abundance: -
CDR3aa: ASCFTDYTGELF

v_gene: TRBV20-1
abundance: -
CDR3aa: SALDSDTQY

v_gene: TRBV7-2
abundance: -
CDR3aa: ASSLGERAEQF

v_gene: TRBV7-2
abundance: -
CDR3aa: ASSFGRSTDTQY

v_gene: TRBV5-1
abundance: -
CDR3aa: ASSLGGEIEAF

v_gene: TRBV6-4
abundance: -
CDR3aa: ASRPRVGFIGYT

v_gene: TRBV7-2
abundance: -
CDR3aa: ASSLLYGSGGDTQY

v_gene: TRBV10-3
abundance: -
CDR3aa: AISEGLEQY

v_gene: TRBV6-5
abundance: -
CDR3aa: ASSYRVGNYGYT

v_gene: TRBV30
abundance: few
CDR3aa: AWSVSGPRGYT

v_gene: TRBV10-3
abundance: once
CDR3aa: AIRQVLGNTIY

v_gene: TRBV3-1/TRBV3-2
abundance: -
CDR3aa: ASSKGEFAQFPGGYT

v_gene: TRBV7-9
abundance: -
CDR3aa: ASSLGQGDGYT

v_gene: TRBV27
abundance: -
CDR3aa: ASSPSAEGSQPQH

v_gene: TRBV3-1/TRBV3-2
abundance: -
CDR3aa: ASSRVHLQGPNTEAF

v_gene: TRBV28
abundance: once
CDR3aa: ASSLLGTGGNQPQH

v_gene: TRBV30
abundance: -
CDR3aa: AWTGSSGNTIY

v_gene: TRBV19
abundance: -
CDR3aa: ASSIGGAWDHTEAF

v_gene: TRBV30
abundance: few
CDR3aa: AWSGALAGTEAF

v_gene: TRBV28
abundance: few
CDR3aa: ASSPTSFVGNEQF

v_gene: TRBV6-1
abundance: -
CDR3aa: ASSERGQGRGNTEAF

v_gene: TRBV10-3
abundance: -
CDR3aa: AIALGSPLH

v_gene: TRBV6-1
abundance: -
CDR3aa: ASSDWGAYEKLF

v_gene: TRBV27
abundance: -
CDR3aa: ASRAAPDRVHSPLH

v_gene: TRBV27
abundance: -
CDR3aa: ASSPLDRGRFYEQY

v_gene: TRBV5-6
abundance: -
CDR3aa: ASSPSDKQGTQY

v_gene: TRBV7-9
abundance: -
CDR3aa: ASSLPFAQGPRNNEQF

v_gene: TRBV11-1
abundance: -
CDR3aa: ASSFGPDREKLF